This T cell receptor (beta chain) stems from a study of neoadjuvant anti-PD-1 for oral cavity cancer. On the study more broadly: Patients without progression got a fourth dose around day 43. Broader study findings: Only three patients per response group were TCR-analyzed; validation needed.

Trimming pared 2 bases from V and 10 bases from J, leaving 18 bases between. The CDR3 covers 14 residues. Per germline, CDR1 MDHEN and CDR2 SYDVKM. These newly diagnosed stage II-IVA oral cavity squamous cell carcinoma patients had no prior systemic or radiation treatment. Cohort: HPV-negative, locally advanced oral cavity squamous cell carcinoma patients. This clone was counted between two and nine times. Its matching antigen is unknown. Some clones are missing from TCRdb's copy, which holds only in-frame ones; the method was immunoSEQ multiplex PCR. The sample records about 80,000 clones, more than 80% being singletons.

The chain joins TRBV28 to TRBJ2-7; tentative D call: TRBD2 (6 bases). The sequence came from a person aged 40 to 85 with oral cavity squamous cell carcinoma. The sequencing here drew on PBMCs, taken before nivolumab (anti-PD-1) treatment. The CDR3 reads CASSLMGGIQHQYF. The CDR3 DNA reads as TGTGCCAGCAGTTTAATGGGAGGCATTCAGCATCAGTACTTC.